One sample yielded the 27 T cell receptor beta chains listed below, sequenced in a study of brain T cells in children with intractable seizures. Only cases whose brain tissue showed the highest T cell transcript signatures were sequenced. TCRdb's copy holds only in-frame clones and misses some; the assay was immunoSEQ multiplex PCR. Altogether approximately 7,800 clones are present, 65% to 80% being singletons, with the ten largest covering approximately 9.1%. The starting material was resected brain tissue, obtained at surgery. The source of these receptors is a boy in the first two years of life with tuberous sclerosis and intractable seizures.

V and J are TRBV29-1 and TRBJ1-1; 7 bases fit TRBD1. V shed 6 bases and J 0 bases; nucleotides not matched to a gene: 7. CDR3 length: 14 amino acids. Germline-derived CDR1 and CDR2 are SQVTM and ANQGSEA. CDR3 loop: CSVDPGQMNTEAFF. The CDR3 region has the DNA TGCAGCGTAGACCCGGGACAGATGAACACTGAAGCTTTCTTT.

This chain uses TRBV7-3 with TRBJ2-2, with D uncertain. V was cut by 5 bases and J by 1 base, with 8 bases left in between. Per the germline V gene, CDR1 is SGHTA and CDR2 is FQGTGA. This CDR3 is 14 amino acids long. CDR3 nucleotides: TGTGCCAGCAGCCCGGACGGGAACACCGGGGAGCTGTTTTTT. Encoded protein: CASSPDGNTGELFF.

The chain is built from TRBV27 and TRBJ2-3; D perhaps matches TRBD2 (6 bases). Germline CDR1 MNHEY, CDR2 SMNVEV (reference sequence). The CDR3 totals 14 residues. The V gene lost 7 bases and the J gene lost 4 bases, with 15 bases spanning the gap. In DNA form, the CDR3 reads TGTGCCAGCAAGGAGGGCAGGTGGCCAGATACGCAGTATTTT. Translation gives CASKEGRWPDTQYF.

The rearrangement uses TRBV6-6 and TRBJ2-1; TRBD2 matches 10 bases. The V gene end was trimmed by 10 bases and the J gene end by 5 bases; junction bases not matched to a gene: 5. Per the germline V gene, CDR1 is MNHNY and CDR2 is SVGAGI (reference sequence). CDR3 length equals 13 residues. CDR3: CAIRLAGDNEQFF. The DNA for the CDR3 is TGTGCCATCAGACTAGCGGGTGACAATGAGCAGTTCTTC.

This chain uses TRBV11-3 with TRBJ1-2, with a tentative D call TRBD1 (5 bases). In germline, CDR1 is SGHNT, CDR2 YENEEA. Trimming took 2 bases from V and 6 from J, leaving 13 bases between them. This CDR3 region has 14 residues. In nucleotides, the CDR3 is TGTGCCAGCAGCTTACCCGGACATGGGAATGGCTACACCTTC. Residues: CASSLPGHGNGYTF.

In its sample, this clone was seen once. This sequence joins TRBV24-1 and TRBJ2-1; 7 bases agree with TRBD1. The CDR3 totals 16 residues. From germline, CDR1 is KGHDR and CDR2 SFDVKD. Trimming took 4 bases from V and 7 from J; bases not matched to a gene: 12. The CDR3: CATSDHRTGYRNEQFF. CDR3 sequence (DNA): TGTGCCACCAGTGACCACAGGACAGGTTACAGGAATGAGCAGTTCTTC.

The table lists this clone with a count of one. V is TRBV12-3 or TRBV12-4 and J is TRBJ1-1; TRBD1 might be the D (5 bases). The CDR3 loop spans 13 amino acids. V lost 5 bases and J lost 1, with 8 bases in between. The CDR3, as DNA: TGTGCCAGCAGTCCCGGACAGAACACTGAAGCTTTCTTT. Translated: CASSPGQNTEAFF.

J is TRBJ1-2 and V is TRBV6-6, with TRBD1 identical over 7 bases. This CDR3 region has 11 residues. The V gene's germline CDR1 is MNHNY and CDR2 SVGAGI (reference sequence). The V gene end was trimmed by 10 bases and the J gene end by 8 bases; junction bases not matched to a gene: 7. The CDR3 DNA follows: TGTGCCATCCGAACAGGGGACGGCTACACCTTC. Amino acids: CAIRTGDGYTF.

The CDR3 loop is CASSQRPGTGETGELFF. CDR3 nucleotides: TGTGCCAGCAGCCAACGCCCGGGGACAGGGGAAACCGGGGAGCTGTTTTTT. The chain recombines TRBV7-9 with TRBJ2-2; TRBD1 aligns across 10 bases. CDR3 length: 17 residues. Trimming at V came to 5 bases and at J to 5 bases, leaving 11 bases not matched to a gene. From germline, CDR1 is SEHNR and CDR2 FQNEAQ (reference sequence).

The chain carries TRBV27 and TRBJ1-6; D not certain. From germline, CDR1 is MNHEY and CDR2 SMNVEV (reference sequence). V lost 7 bases to trimming and J lost 0 bases, with 13 bases between them. The CDR3 length is 16 residues. This chain's CDR3 is CASTQTYSSYNSPLHF. CDR3 DNA sequence: TGTGCCAGCACCCAGACCTATAGCTCCTATAATTCACCCCTCCACTTT.

In DNA form, the CDR3 reads TGTGCCAGCAGCTTGGGGGATGAAAAACTGTTTTTT. This gives the protein CASSLGDEKLFF. The chain links TRBV9 to TRBJ1-4; maybe TRBD1 (5 bases). This CDR3 spans 12 amino acids. Looked up from germline, CDR1 is SGDLS and CDR2 is YYNGEE. The germline V and J ends were trimmed by 4 bases and 6 bases, with 7 bases remaining between them.

The genes are TRBV11-3 and TRBJ2-3; the match to TRBD1 covers 8 bases. This CDR3 is built from 14 residues. In germline, CDR1 is SGHNT, CDR2 YENEEA. V lost 6 bases, J lost 4 bases, and 6 bases stayed unmatched. In DNA form, the CDR3 reads TGTGCCAGCAGGAAGGACAGGGTGGCAGATACGCAGTATTTT. It yields the protein CASRKDRVADTQYF.

This chain joins TRBV6-1 and TRBJ2-2; the match to TRBD2 covers 9 bases. CDR3 length: 18 residues. The germline V gene has CDR1 MNHNS and CDR2 SASEGT. V was pared by 2 bases and J by 4 bases, with 11 bases of the junction left unmatched. CDR3 protein: CASSETRRGGRGTGELFF. Written as DNA, the CDR3 is TGTGCCAGCAGTGAAACAAGGCGGGGGGGCCGGGGCACCGGGGAGCTGTTTTTT.

V is TRBV9 and J is TRBJ1-4; 7 nucleotides line up with TRBD1. Germline V gene lookup returns CDR1 SGDLS and CDR2 YYNGEE. The CDR3 totals 15 residues. The trim removed 0 bases at V and 5 bases at J, leaving 4 bases unmatched. This CDR3 reads CASSVGGGGNEKLFF. For the CDR3, the DNA is TGTGCCAGCAGCGTAGGAGGGGGCGGGAATGAAAAACTGTTTTTT.

The rearrangement joins TRBV5-1 to TRBJ2-2, with no clear D. The germline CDR1 and CDR2 sequences are SGHRS and YFSETQ. CDR3 length: 14 residues. The V and J ends lost 5 bases and 6 bases respectively, with 14 bases between them. The CDR3 nucleotides are TGCGCCAGCAGTTATCAGGCAAATGCCGGGGAGCTGTTTTTT. Protein product: CASSYQANAGELFF. The entire variable domain, with the rest obtained from reference TRBV5-1 and TRBJ2-2, is as follows: KAGVTQTPRYLIKTRGQQVTLSCSPISGHRSVSWYQQTPGQGLQFLFEYFSETQRNKGNFPGRFSGRQFSNSRSEMNVSTLELGDSALYLCASSYQANAGELFFGEGSRLTVL.

The rearrangement joins TRBV19 to TRBJ2-1; no reliable D call. The CDR3 sequence is 15 residues long. Trimming removed 9 bases from V and 2 bases from J, with 17 bases in between. Looked up from germline, CDR1 is LNHDA and CDR2 is SQIVND (reference sequence). CDR3 in DNA: TGTGCCAGCATAAATAGGTGGGCAGCCTACAATGAGCAGTTCTTC. This codes for CASINRWAAYNEQFF.

V usage is TRBV28 and J usage is TRBJ1-2; possibly TRBD1 for D (5 bases). Germline V CDR1 and CDR2: MDHEN, SYDVKM. Deletions cut 8 bases from V and 4 bases from J, with 26 bases between. The CDR3 is 17 amino acids. The CDR3 is CASGSTPTARLLYGYTF. Written as DNA, the CDR3 is TGTGCCAGCGGTTCAACTCCGACAGCCCGCCTCCTCTATGGCTACACCTTC.

This chain connects TRBV9 to TRBJ1-2; no clear D gene. V lost 3 bases, J lost 7 bases, and 10 bases lay in between. Germline V lookup: CDR1 SGDLS, CDR2 YYNGEE. This CDR3 contains 12 residues. This CDR3 is CASSGDDGGYTF. The CDR3 DNA sequence: TGTGCCAGCAGCGGAGACGATGGTGGCTACACCTTC.

J is TRBJ2-1 and V is TRBV7-8; 8 nucleotides line up with TRBD2. CDR1 and CDR2 (germline): SGHVS, FQNEAQ. This CDR3 comprises 15 residues. The trim removed 6 bases at V and 4 bases at J, leaving 8 bases unmatched. The CDR3 nucleotides are TGTGCCAGCAGTCTTAGTCCGGGAGGGTACAATGAGCAGTTCTTC. Translating it yields CASSLSPGGYNEQFF.

The chain carries TRBV24-1 and TRBJ2-3; D remains ambiguous. The CDR3 is made up of 11 amino acids. V dropped 5 bases and J dropped 4 bases, with 3 bases sitting between them. CDR1 is KGHDR, CDR2 SFDVKD, per germline. CDR3 in amino acids: CATSASDTQYF. DNA for the CDR3: TGTGCCACCAGTGCGTCAGATACGCAGTATTTT.

V and J are TRBV28 and TRBJ2-7, with D possibly matching TRBD2 (5 bases). V lost 5 bases and J lost 3, with 17 bases in between. Germline values: CDR1 MDHEN, CDR2 SYDVKM. The CDR3 extends over 15 amino acids. The CDR3, as DNA: TGTGCCAGCAGTCCCCCCGGTAGCGTAGGCTACGAGCAGTACTTC. It specifies CASSPPGSVGYEQYF.

The V call is TRBV7-3, the J call TRBJ2-5; the D gene is possibly TRBD2 (6 bases). The germline gives CDR1 SGHTA, CDR2 FQGTGA. This CDR3 has 13 amino acids. V dropped 6 bases and J dropped 5 bases, with 13 bases sitting between them. CDR3 in amino acids: CASSQGTRETQYF. CDR3 nucleotide sequence: TGTGCCAGCAGTCAAGGGACTCGCGAGACCCAGTACTTC.

About this clone itself: The junction differs from germline at one of its ends, possibly a read error. The chain is built from TRBV6-6 and TRBJ2-3; D is uncertain. The CDR3 loop spans 11 amino acids. In germline, CDR1 is MNHNY, CDR2 SVGAGI (reference sequence). The CDR3 DNA follows: TGTGCCAGCAGGGAAAGTAAAGGATTGGATTTT. It codes for CASRESKGLDF.

The V call is TRBV5-4, the J call TRBJ2-3; tentatively, D is TRBD2 (6 bases). The CDR3 totals 15 residues. V was cut by 4 bases and J by 5 bases, with 17 bases left in between. Germline CDR1 reads SGHNT; CDR2 reads YYREEE (reference sequence). CDR3 sequence reads: CASSQPSAGGDTQYF. The DNA for the CDR3 is TGTGCCAGCAGCCAACCCAGTGCCGGGGGAGATACGCAGTATTTT.

The rearrangement links TRBV6-4 to TRBJ2-2; D may be TRBD1 or TRBD2 (5 bases each). Looked up from germline, CDR1 is MRHNA and CDR2 is SNTAGT. The CDR3 totals 15 residues. The V gene lost 4 bases and the J gene lost 4 bases, with 13 bases spanning the gap. CDR3: CASSGGAGGTGELFF. The DNA for the CDR3 is TGTGCCAGCAGTGGAGGGGCCGGAGGCACCGGGGAGCTGTTTTTT.

The rearrangement links TRBV6-6 to TRBJ2-1, with 7 bases lining up with TRBD2. CDR1 MNHNY and CDR2 SVGAGI come from the germline V gene (reference sequence). The CDR3 runs to 13 residues. Losses at the gene ends were 10 bases for V and 5 bases for J; bases not matched to a gene: 8. CDR3 sequence reads: CAILSGAHNEQFF. CDR3 nucleotides: TGTGCCATCCTCAGCGGGGCCCACAATGAGCAGTTCTTC.

J is TRBJ2-7 and V is TRBV7-9; 8 nucleotides line up with TRBD2. Per germline, CDR1 SEHNR and CDR2 FQNEAQ (reference sequence). CDR3 size: 14 residues. V dropped 6 bases and J dropped 5; count of bases not matched to a gene: 9. The CDR3 DNA follows: TGTGCCAGCAGGGTCGGGGGGGCAAACGACGAGCAGTACTTC. This gives the protein CASRVGGANDEQYF.